Listed here is a single T cell receptor (beta chain). Antigen: not known. The data stem from a study of OX40 agonist ivuxolimab in advanced cancers. Study-level points and caveats: Blood T cells, both CD4+ and CD8+, expanded clonally by week 6 at 0.1 to 3.0 mg/kg. Partial responders at 0.1-3.0 mg/kg showed near-lowest clonal expansion.

V lost 4 bases to trimming and J lost 0 bases, with 10 bases between them. The V gene's germline CDR1 is WNHNN and CDR2 SYGVQD (reference sequence). This CDR3 has 16 residues. No patient had autoimmune disease or received systemic immunosuppression. With baseline, cycle 4 day 1, and cycle 7 day 1 as timepoints, blood was sampled. Sequencing was performed with immunoSEQ multiplex PCR; in TCRdb, only in-frame clones are kept and a portion is missing. The data show under 55,000 clones, 80% to 90% seen once. The sequenced sample was CD4+ or CD8+ T cells sorted from blood, obtained in a trial of the OX40 agonist ivuxolimab. The chain combines TRBV10-1 with TRBJ2-6; maybe TRBD2 (5 bases). This receptor was taken from an adult with an advanced solid tumor such as melanoma, head and neck, liver or kidney cancer. CDR3 nucleotide sequence: TGCGCCAGCAGTGTCGGCGGGTACTCTGGGGCCAACGTCCTGACTTTC. This encodes CASSVGGYSGANVLTF.